These 25 T cell receptor beta chains came from one sample sequenced in a study of T cell responses to AZD1222 COVID-19 vaccine. The data were produced by immunoSEQ multiplex PCR, yet TCRdb's version contains in-frame clones alone and is incomplete. The sample has some 100,000 clones; 92% are singletons. This specimen was peripheral blood, taken 28 days after the second AZD1222 dose. All receptors derive from an adult who received the AZD1222 COVID-19 vaccine.

The J gene is TRBJ2-3, the V gene TRBV24-1; 11 nucleotides match TRBD1. From germline, CDR1 is KGHDR and CDR2 SFDVKD. The trim removed 4 bases at V and 4 bases at J, leaving 3 bases unmatched. The CDR3 is made up of 15 amino acids. CDR3 residues: CATSDPGQGADTQYF. The CDR3 nucleotides are TGTGCCACCAGTGACCCGGGACAGGGGGCAGATACGCAGTATTTT.

J is TRBJ1-5 and V is TRBV3-1 (or the pseudogene TRBV3-2); unclear D gene. CDR1 is LGHDT, CDR2 YNNKEL, per germline (reference sequence). The ends were cut back, 0 bases at V and 2 bases at J, with 2 bases in the middle. The CDR3 totals 13 residues. For the CDR3, the DNA is TGTGCCAGCAGCCAAGACGGCAATCAGCCCCAGCATTTT. Protein product: CASSQDGNQPQHF.

This clone was seen just once. The chain has TRBV24-1 and TRBJ1-2; no firm D call. The CDR3 has 17 amino acids. The V gene's germline CDR1 is KGHDR and CDR2 SFDVKD. Between the trimmed V and J ends, which lost 6 bases and 0 bases, there was a span of 19 bases. CDR3: CATSRESEKLANYGYTF. The CDR3 nucleotides are TGTGCCACCAGTCGAGAATCCGAAAAGTTAGCTAACTATGGCTACACCTTC.

The J gene is TRBJ2-1, the V gene TRBV30; 10 bases map to TRBD1. With 1 base clipped from V and 4 bases from J, the junction kept 7 bases outside the gene matches. The CDR3 length is 16 residues. Germline V CDR1 and CDR2: GTSNPN, SVGIG (reference sequence). The CDR3 protein is CAWSADRGRLYNEQFF. The CDR3 DNA is TGTGCCTGGAGTGCCGACAGGGGGCGCCTATACAATGAGCAGTTCTTC.

The chain has TRBV14 and TRBJ1-4, with D unclear. V dropped 4 bases and J dropped 3 bases, with 12 bases sitting between them. Germline CDR1 and CDR2: SGHDN and FVKESK. The CDR3 extends over 15 amino acids. The CDR3 DNA reads as TGTGCCAGCAGCCCCCAACGGGGAGCTAATGAAAAACTGTTTTTT. It is translated as CASSPQRGANEKLFF.

The DNA for the CDR3 is TGTGCCAGCAGCTTGGCGGCAGGGACAGGGAATGGCTACACCTTC. This encodes CASSLAAGTGNGYTF. The genes are TRBV5-4 and TRBJ1-2; 9 nucleotides align to TRBD1. With 0 bases clipped from V and 6 bases from J, the junction kept 6 bases outside the gene matches. CDR3 length: 15 residues. In germline, CDR1 is SGHNT, CDR2 YYREEE (reference sequence).

The chain employs TRBV2 and TRBJ1-2, with 10 bases aligning to TRBD1. This CDR3 comprises 14 residues. CDR1 is SNHLY and CDR2 is FYNNEI in the germline V gene. After removal of 5 bases from V and 7 bases from J, the junction contained 7 bases not matched to a gene. Here the CDR3 DNA reads TGTGCCAGCAGTCACCGGGACAGGGGTCGTGGCTACACCTTC. Translation: CASSHRDRGRGYTF.

This clone has only a few counts. The chain links TRBV5-1 to TRBJ1-3; no firm D call. V was shortened by 4 bases and J by 2 bases, with 13 bases between the two germline ends. Germline V gene data show CDR1 as SGHRS and CDR2 as YFSETQ. This CDR3 comprises 15 residues. The CDR3 sequence: CASSPGSGAGNTIYF. CDR3 nucleotides: TGCGCCAGCAGCCCCGGGAGCGGGGCTGGAAACACCATATATTTT.

The rearrangement joins TRBV7-9 to TRBJ2-1; weak D call: TRBD2 (6 bases). Between the trimmed V and J ends, which lost 2 bases and 7 bases, there was a span of 6 bases. From germline, CDR1 is SEHNR and CDR2 FQNEAQ (reference sequence). CDR3 length: 12 amino acids. The CDR3 bases are TGTGCCAGCAGCTTACGGGAGAATGAGCAGTTCTTC. It is translated as CASSLRENEQFF. Filled out from reference TRBV7-9 and TRBJ2-1, the complete variable domain reads DTGVSQNPRHKITKRGQNVTFRCDPISEHNRLYWYRQTLGQGPEFLTYFQNEAQLEKSRLLSDRFSAERPKGSFSTLEIQRTEQGDSAMYLCASSLRENEQFFGPGTRLTVL.

The V call is TRBV28, the J call TRBJ1-6; D gene unclear. Trimming removed 7 bases from V and 0 bases from J, with 16 bases in between. The CDR3 has 17 amino acids. Germline V gene sequence: CDR1 MDHEN, CDR2 SYDVKM. CDR3 loop: CASNFGALSSYNSPLHF. The DNA for the CDR3 is TGTGCCAGCAACTTCGGTGCGCTGAGCTCCTATAATTCACCCCTCCACTTT.

The CDR3 spells CASSRIPGQGTETQYF. The CDR3 coding sequence is TGCGCCAGCAGCCGGATACCGGGACAGGGGACGGAGACCCAGTACTTC. The chain uses TRBV4-1 and TRBJ2-5; 10 bases agree with TRBD1. V was clipped by 4 bases and J by 5 bases; unmatched bases: 10. Germline V gene sequence: CDR1 MGHRA, CDR2 YSYEKL. CDR3 length equals 16 residues.

The CDR3 DNA reads TGTGCCAGCAGCCAAAGGACCCAGACAGGAATTTATGGCTACACCTTC. This encodes CASSQRTQTGIYGYTF. The genes are TRBV3-1 (or the pseudogene TRBV3-2) and TRBJ1-2; D may be TRBD1 (6 bases). V gave up 2 bases and J gave up 5 bases, with 18 bases separating them. Germline values: CDR1 LGHDT, CDR2 YNNKEL (reference sequence). This CDR3 is built from 16 residues.

The V call is TRBV28, the J call TRBJ1-3; D may be TRBD1 (5 bases). V was pared by 5 bases and J by 0 bases, with 5 bases between. CDR3 length: 13 residues. The germline V gene has CDR1 MDHEN and CDR2 SYDVKM. CDR3 amino acids: CASSRGSGNTIYF. For the CDR3, the DNA is TGTGCCAGCAGTAGGGGCTCTGGAAACACCATATATTTT.

This chain uses TRBV3-1 (or the pseudogene TRBV3-2) with TRBJ2-6, with D uncertain. The germline gives CDR1 LGHDT, CDR2 YNNKEL (reference sequence). The CDR3 has 19 amino acids. V lost 0 bases, J lost 0 bases, and 15 bases lay in between. CDR3 sequence: CASSQDLIEDISGANVLTF. The CDR3 DNA reads as TGTGCCAGCAGCCAAGATCTAATTGAGGATATCTCTGGGGCCAACGTCCTGACTTTC.

This chain uses TRBV6-6 with TRBJ1-2; D is undetermined. The ends were cut back, 4 bases at V and 0 bases at J, with 12 bases in the middle. This CDR3 contains 15 residues. Germline V CDR1 and CDR2: MNHNY, SVGAGI (reference sequence). This CDR3 reads CASSSSSISNYGYTF. CDR3 sequence (DNA): TGTGCCAGCAGTTCCTCCAGTATATCTAACTATGGCTACACCTTC.

The chain links TRBV19 to TRBJ1-3, with D perhaps matching TRBD1 (5 bases). CDR1 LNHDA and CDR2 SQIVND come from the germline V gene (reference sequence). The CDR3 is 14 residues long. V shed 5 bases and J shed 2 bases, with 10 bases lying between them. In DNA, the CDR3 is TGTGCCAGTAGTCGACAGATTACTGGAAACACCATATATTTT. This gives the protein CASSRQITGNTIYF. Combining the CDR3 with reference TRBV19 and TRBJ1-3 gives the whole variable domain DGGITQSPKYLFRKEGQNVTLSCEQNLNHDAMYWYRQDPGQGLRLIYYSQIVNDFQKGDIAEGYSVSREKKESFPLTVTSAQKNPTAFYLCASSRQITGNTIYFGEGSWLTVV.

The chain recombines TRBV29-1 with TRBJ1-1, with TRBD1 matching 7 bases. The germline V gene has CDR1 SQVTM and CDR2 ANQGSEA. Unmatched junction bases numbered 13, after V lost 5 bases and J lost 4 bases. The CDR3 is made up of 15 amino acids. The CDR3 region is CSVPGPTGEVTEAFF. DNA of the CDR3: TGCAGCGTTCCCGGGCCAACAGGGGAAGTCACTGAAGCTTTCTTT.

The chain combines TRBV5-8 with TRBJ1-3; no definite D call. V lost 0 bases and J 4 bases, leaving 8 bases between the germline ends. This CDR3 is 14 amino acids long. The V gene's germline CDR1 is SGHTS and CDR2 YDEGEE. Here the CDR3 reads CASSLEREGNTIYF. CDR3 DNA: TGTGCCAGCAGCTTGGAGAGGGAAGGAAACACCATATATTTT.

The chain joins TRBV28 to TRBJ1-2; D not certain. V was clipped by 3 bases and J by 5 bases, with 7 bases between them. Germline CDR1 is MDHEN and CDR2 is SYDVKM. The CDR3 has 12 amino acids. CDR3 nucleotide sequence: TGTGCCAGCAGTTTCCTCAAGTATGGCTACACCTTC. Its translation is CASSFLKYGYTF.

The table lists this clone with a count of one. This chain joins TRBV5-1 and TRBJ2-7; a possible D gene is TRBD2 (6 bases). Germline CDR1 is SGHRS and CDR2 is YFSETQ. This CDR3 has 15 residues. V lost 1 base and J lost 0, with 11 bases in between. CDR3: CASSLLAGSSYEQYF. The DNA for the CDR3 is TGCGCCAGCAGCTTGTTGGCGGGGAGCTCCTACGAGCAGTACTTC.

The gene calls are TRBV7-9 and TRBJ2-3; TRBD2 matches at 9 bases. V shed 1 base, J shed 6 bases, and the junction held 8 bases outside the gene matches. The germline CDR1 and CDR2 sequences are SEHNR and FQNEAQ (reference sequence). This CDR3 comprises 16 residues. The CDR3 nucleotides are TGTGCCAGCAGCTTAGAGGCTAGCGGGAACTTGGATACGCAGTATTTT. This gives the protein CASSLEASGNLDTQYF.

The CDR3 reads CASTHLAGGYEQYF. CDR3 sequence (DNA): TGTGCCAGCACCCATCTAGCGGGGGGCTACGAGCAGTACTTC. V gene TRBV7-9 combines with J gene TRBJ2-7; TRBD2 aligns across 11 bases. CDR1 is SEHNR, CDR2 FQNEAQ, per germline (reference sequence). The ends lost 7 bases at V and 3 bases at J; junction bases unmatched: 5. The CDR3 spans 14 residues.

The chain's CDR3 is CASSPGSWEEKLFF. The CDR3 nucleotides are TGCGCCAGCAGTCCAGGGTCTTGGGAAGAAAAACTGTTTTTT. The chain links TRBV5-1 to TRBJ1-4; D possibly corresponds to TRBD1 (5 bases). CDR1 and CDR2 (germline): SGHRS, YFSETQ. V shed 5 bases and J shed 8 bases, with 16 bases lying between them. The CDR3 extends over 14 amino acids.

The chain recombines TRBV24-1 with TRBJ1-2; 8 bases map to TRBD1. CDR3 size: 12 residues. Trimming took 4 bases from V and 6 from J; bases not matched to a gene: 0. Germline V gene lookup returns CDR1 KGHDR and CDR2 SFDVKD. CDR3 region: CATSETGDGYTF. In nucleotides, the CDR3 is TGTGCCACCAGTGAGACAGGGGATGGCTACACCTTC.

This clone was counted once. This chain links TRBV2 with TRBJ1-6, with D possibly matching TRBD1 (5 bases). V was trimmed by 1 base and J by 6 bases, leaving 10 bases between them. The CDR3 has 15 amino acids. The germline CDR1 and CDR2 sequences are SNHLY and FYNNEI. The CDR3, as DNA: TGTGCCAGCAGTGAAGAGGCGACAGTTAATTCACCCCTCCACTTT. This sequence encodes CASSEEATVNSPLHF.